The 20 T cell receptor beta chains below were found in one sample sequenced in a study of blood T cell repertoires in COVID-19. TCRdb's table, derived via immunoSEQ multiplex PCR, lists solely in-frame clones and lacks some. Seen here are 210,000 or so clones, about 91% observed once, and the top ten hold about 4.8%. Material: peripheral blood. Source of these receptors: a woman between 40 and 50 years old with acute or convalescent COVID-19.

This sequence joins TRBV6-2 or TRBV6-3 and TRBJ1-2, with a weak D call TRBD1 (5 bases). CDR3 length equals 13 residues. Germline V gene sequence: CDR1 MNHEY, CDR2 SVGEGT. V was pared by 5 bases and J by 7 bases, with 14 bases between. This chain's CDR3 is CASSQGYGLGYTF. The CDR3 DNA is TGTGCCAGCAGTCAGGGTTATGGCCTTGGCTACACCTTC.

The V call is TRBV12-3 or TRBV12-4, the J call TRBJ1-2; D perhaps matches TRBD1 (5 bases). The CDR3 length is 13 residues. The germline V and J ends were trimmed by 3 bases and 4 bases, with 9 bases remaining between them. The chain's CDR3 is CASSFAQAYGYTF. CDR3 nucleotide sequence: TGTGCCAGCAGTTTTGCACAGGCCTATGGCTACACCTTC.

This clone was found once. The chain links TRBV5-8 to TRBJ2-2; maybe TRBD2 (5 bases). In germline, CDR1 is SGHTS, CDR2 YDEGEE. The CDR3 consists of 13 residues. With 4 bases removed from V and 7 bases from J, the gap between germline ends came to 11 bases. The CDR3 DNA reads TGTGCCAGCAGCGGACTGGTTGGCGGGGAGCTGTTTTTT. Amino acids: CASSGLVGGELFF.

The chain recombines TRBV7-2 with TRBJ1-1, with 9 nucleotides matching TRBD1. V shed 4 bases and J 10 bases; nucleotides not matched to a gene: 10. In germline, CDR1 is SGHTA, CDR2 FQGNSA. The CDR3 has 14 amino acids. Here the CDR3 DNA reads TGTGCCAGCAGCTCAAGGGGGGGACAGGGCCGAGCTTTCTTT. Translating it yields CASSSRGGQGRAFF.

DNA of the CDR3: TGTGCCAGCAGCGTAATGAGCGGGGGCGATACGCAGTATTTT. Residues: CASSVMSGGDTQYF. The chain employs TRBV9 and TRBJ2-3; 8 bases are shared with TRBD2. The CDR3 runs to 14 residues. Germline V lookup: CDR1 SGDLS, CDR2 YYNGEE. J was trimmed by 6 bases and V by 1 base; bases with no gene match: 4.

The V and J genes are TRBV21-1 and TRBJ2-5; TRBD2 was called by the table and not checked on the DNA. TRBV21-1 has pseudogene status. CDR3 size: 15 residues. The CDR3 loop is CASSYRGAPVETQYF. DNA of the CDR3: TGTGCCAGCAGCTACCGGGGGGCCCCTGTAGAGACCCAGTACTTC.

The chain is built from TRBV3-1 (or the pseudogene TRBV3-2) and TRBJ2-5; unclear D gene. This CDR3 comprises 12 residues. V was clipped by 4 bases and J by 4 bases, with 7 bases between them. From germline, CDR1 is LGHDT and CDR2 YNNKEL (reference sequence). This CDR3 reads CASSPPSETQYF. DNA of the CDR3: TGTGCCAGCAGCCCCCCTTCAGAGACCCAGTACTTC.

Comments on this clone: Distinct nucleotide sequences in the sample also encode this CDR3. The V and J genes are TRBV5-1 and TRBJ1-2, with 10 bases identical to TRBD1. J was trimmed by 6 bases and V by 2 bases; bases with no gene match: 1. The CDR3 consists of 13 residues. In germline, CDR1 is SGHRS, CDR2 YFSETQ. The CDR3 DNA sequence: TGCGCCAGCAGCTTCGGGACAGGGGATGGCTACACCTTC. It translates to CASSFGTGDGYTF.

The V gene is TRBV29-1, the J gene TRBJ2-6, with D possibly matching TRBD1 (6 bases). This CDR3 region has 16 residues. V was shortened by 6 bases and J by 2 bases, with 17 bases between the two germline ends. Per the germline V gene, CDR1 is SQVTM and CDR2 is ANQGSEA. For the CDR3, the DNA is TGCAGCGTCGCTGATCAGGGGTCAACTGGGGCCAACGTCCTGACTTTC. Its protein is CSVADQGSTGANVLTF.

The chain carries TRBV3-1 (or the pseudogene TRBV3-2) and TRBJ1-5; TRBD1 matches at 11 bases. V lost 4 bases to trimming and J lost 6 bases; unmatched junction nucleotides: 5. The CDR3 runs to 15 residues. CDR1 and CDR2 from the germline V gene are LGHDT and YNNKEL (reference sequence). The CDR3 region has the DNA TGTGCCAGCAGCCGCGGGACAGGGGGAAGTCAGCCCCAGCATTTT. This translates into CASSRGTGGSQPQHF.

This clone was found a few times. The DNA for the CDR3 is TGTGCCAGCAGCCCCGGGACAGGCACAGATACGCAGTATTTT. Translation: CASSPGTGTDTQYF. The chain links TRBV7-3 to TRBJ2-3; 7 bases align to TRBD1. Per the germline V gene, CDR1 is SGHTA and CDR2 is FQGTGA. The CDR3 runs to 14 residues. J was trimmed by 1 base and V by 5 bases; bases with no gene match: 3.

The rearrangement uses TRBV9 and TRBJ1-3, with TRBD1 as a possible D gene (5 bases). Trimming shortened V by 4 bases and J by 1 base, and 18 bases separated the two germline ends. This CDR3 contains 17 residues. CDR1 is SGDLS and CDR2 is YYNGEE in the germline V gene. The DNA of the CDR3 is TGTGCCAGCAGCCCTAAGGGGCAGGGAAGGTCTGGAAACACCATATATTTT. Translation gives CASSPKGQGRSGNTIYF.

V gene TRBV19 combines with J gene TRBJ1-5, with D perhaps matching TRBD1 (5 bases). CDR1 is LNHDA and CDR2 is SQIVND in the germline V gene (reference sequence). V was clipped by 2 bases and J by 7 bases, with 12 bases between them. The CDR3 runs 14 residues. The CDR3 protein is CASSISQGWQPQHF. The CDR3 coding sequence is TGTGCCAGTAGTATATCGCAGGGCTGGCAGCCCCAGCATTTT.

The chain links TRBV6-4 to TRBJ2-5; possible D gene TRBD1, 5 bases. V was shortened by 3 bases and J by 3 bases, with 11 bases between the two germline ends. The CDR3 runs 14 residues. Germline V CDR1 and CDR2: MRHNA, SNTAGT. CDR3 residues: CASSEQDKEETQYF. The CDR3 DNA is TGTGCCAGCAGTGAACAGGACAAGGAAGAGACCCAGTACTTC.

The V and J genes are TRBV6-4 and TRBJ2-1; TRBD1 might be the D (6 bases). CDR3 length equals 15 residues. The V and J ends lost 4 bases and 2 bases respectively, with 12 bases between them. Per germline, CDR1 MRHNA and CDR2 SNTAGT. The CDR3 DNA is TGTGCCAGCAGTGCGAACAGGGAGACCTACAATGAGCAGTTCTTC. This encodes CASSANRETYNEQFF.

This clone was seen just once. The rearrangement links TRBV9 to TRBJ2-1; D is ambiguous. V lost 0 bases and J lost 6, with 7 bases in between. Looked up from germline, CDR1 is SGDLS and CDR2 is YYNGEE. This CDR3 is built from 13 residues. The CDR3 sequence is CASSVVVGNEQFF. In DNA, the CDR3 is TGTGCCAGCAGCGTAGTTGTCGGCAATGAGCAGTTCTTC.

This chain uses TRBV6-5 with TRBJ1-6; D is unresolved. This CDR3 has 15 residues. V lost 0 bases and J 2 bases, leaving 5 bases between the germline ends. Germline assignment: CDR1 MNHEY and CDR2 SVGAGI. As DNA, the CDR3 is TGTGCCAGCAGTTACTCGAGTCCCTATAATTCACCCCTCCACTTT. Its translation: CASSYSSPYNSPLHF.

The chain recombines TRBV19 with TRBJ2-7; 10 bases fit TRBD1. The CDR3 covers 17 residues. After removal of 3 bases from V and 1 base from J, the junction contained 9 bases not matched to a gene. Germline V gives CDR1 LNHDA, CDR2 SQIVND (reference sequence). CDR3 amino acids: CASSIECWDRGSYEQYV. The CDR3 nucleotides read TGTGCCAGTAGTATCGAGTGCTGGGACAGGGGATCCTACGAGCAGTACGTC.

The chain uses TRBV9 and TRBJ1-2; 11 nucleotides agree with TRBD1. The CDR3 spans 16 residues. Looked up from germline, CDR1 is SGDLS and CDR2 is YYNGEE. The J segment lost 4 bases and the V segment lost 0 bases, leaving 5 bases of the junction unmatched. The CDR3 bases are TGTGCCAGCAGCGTAGCTAGGGACAGGGGGTTCTATGGCTACACCTTC. Its translation: CASSVARDRGFYGYTF.

V and J are TRBV5-6 and TRBJ1-1; D is perhaps TRBD1 (6 bases). V lost 2 bases and J lost 2, with 10 bases in between. Germline V gene data show CDR1 as SGHDT and CDR2 as YYEEEE. The CDR3 sequence is 14 residues long. The CDR3 is CASSFLDSNTEAFF. The DNA of the CDR3 is TGTGCCAGCAGCTTCCTGGACAGTAACACTGAAGCTTTCTTT.